These 30 T cell receptor beta chains originate from one sample sequenced in a study of T cell responses to AZD1222 COVID-19 vaccine. Clones were sequenced by immunoSEQ multiplex PCR, and TCRdb holds only the in-frame ones, with some missing. The table includes some 200,000 clones, 85% to 90% detected once. The material sequenced was peripheral blood, taken on day 0 of AZD1222 vaccination. These TCRs come from an adult in good health.

The chain links TRBV6-5 to TRBJ2-3, with 11 bases that match TRBD1. Germline V gives CDR1 MNHEY, CDR2 SVGAGI. This CDR3 is built from 15 residues. The junction had 7 bases not matched to a gene; V was cut back by 6 bases and J by 5 bases. The CDR3 region is CASSVGTGGRDTQYF. The CDR3 DNA is TGTGCCAGCAGCGTCGGGACAGGGGGACGAGATACGCAGTATTTT.

The chain combines TRBV3-1 (or the pseudogene TRBV3-2) with TRBJ1-4; weak D call: TRBD1 (5 bases). The V gene lost 2 bases and the J gene lost 11 bases, with 12 bases spanning the gap. The CDR3 spans 13 residues. From germline, CDR1 is LGHDT and CDR2 YNNKEL (reference sequence). The CDR3 bases are TGTGCCAGCAGCCAATCCGGGACGGGGAAACTGTTTTTT. Translation gives CASSQSGTGKLFF.

In this sample, this clone turned up once. The V and J genes are TRBV29-1 and TRBJ2-7; 8 bases agree with TRBD2. The ends lost 0 bases at V and 4 bases at J; junction bases unmatched: 5. This CDR3 spans 14 amino acids. Germline CDR1 is SQVTM and CDR2 is ANQGSEA. CDR3 loop: CSVEDRSSGYEQYF. DNA for the CDR3: TGCAGCGTTGAAGATCGGTCTAGCGGGTACGAGCAGTACTTC.

The J gene is TRBJ1-1, the V gene TRBV19; tentatively, D is TRBD1 (6 bases). The CDR3 runs 14 residues. Trimming left V 4 bases short and J 1 base short, with 10 bases between. Germline V gene sequence: CDR1 LNHDA, CDR2 SQIVND (reference sequence). CDR3 nucleotide sequence: TGTGCCAGTAGTAAACAGGGACAGAACACTGAAGCTTTCTTT. Its translation: CASSKQGQNTEAFF.

The chain uses TRBV7-9 and TRBJ1-3; D uncertain. Trimming cost V 4 bases and J 0 bases, with 13 bases left between them. This CDR3 is built from 16 residues. CDR1 and CDR2 (germline): SEHNR, FQNEAQ (reference sequence). CDR3 in DNA: TGTGCCAGCAGCTCCCAATTAGGGAGCTCTGGAAACACCATATATTTT. Its protein product is CASSSQLGSSGNTIYF.

This clone was counted between two and nine times. The chain has TRBV5-1 and TRBJ2-3; TRBD2 agrees at 8 bases. J was trimmed by 3 bases and V by 5 bases; bases with no gene match: 8. This CDR3 contains 15 residues. Germline CDR1 reads SGHRS; CDR2 reads YFSETQ. The CDR3, as DNA: TGCGCCAGCAGTCAGACTAGCGTAATTACAGATACGCAGTATTTT. Its translation is CASSQTSVITDTQYF.

J is TRBJ1-5 and V is TRBV28, with 11 bases identical to TRBD1. The CDR3 spans 14 residues. CDR1 and CDR2 from the germline V gene are MDHEN and SYDVKM. V shed 6 bases, J shed 4 bases, and the junction held 2 bases outside the gene matches. The CDR3 DNA reads TGTGCCAGCAGGGGACAGGGGGATAATCAGCCCCAGCATTTT. Amino acids: CASRGQGDNQPQHF. The complete variable domain, with remaining parts taken from reference TRBV28 and TRBJ1-5, reads DVKVTQSSRYLVKRTGEKVFLECVQDMDHENMFWYRQDPGLGLRLIYFSYDVKMKEKGDIPEGYSVSREKKERFSLILESASTNQTSMYLCASRGQGDNQPQHFGDGTRLSIL.

The CDR3 here is CASSYSTGGYEQYF. Here the CDR3 DNA reads TGTGCCAGCAGTTACTCGACAGGGGGCTACGAGCAGTACTTC. The rearrangement joins TRBV6-5 to TRBJ2-7; the match to TRBD1 covers 9 bases. Germline V gives CDR1 MNHEY, CDR2 SVGAGI. This CDR3 region has 14 residues. V shed 0 bases, J shed 3 bases, and the junction held 0 bases outside the gene matches.

The V call is TRBV12-3 or TRBV12-4, the J call TRBJ1-4, with D perhaps matching TRBD1 (5 bases). Trimming shortened V by 5 bases and J by 8 bases, and 12 bases separated the two germline ends. This CDR3 comprises 13 residues. CDR3 sequence: CASSGSGREKLFF. CDR3 nucleotides: TGTGCCAGCAGTGGGTCGGGACGGGAAAAACTGTTTTTT.

The genes are TRBV2 and TRBJ1-4; TRBD1 aligns across 7 bases. V shed 6 bases and J 7 bases; nucleotides not matched to a gene: 5. Per the germline V gene, CDR1 is SNHLY and CDR2 is FYNNEI. This CDR3 contains 13 residues. The CDR3 nucleotides are TGTGCCAGCAGGTACAGGGGAGGTGAAAAACTGTTTTTT. It is translated as CASRYRGGEKLFF.

J is TRBJ1-2 and V is TRBV5-1; no definite D call. Germline V CDR1 and CDR2: SGHRS, YFSETQ. V was cut by 0 bases and J by 4 bases, with 13 bases left in between. The CDR3 spans 15 residues. CDR3 amino acids: CASSLVSSPPYGYTF. DNA for the CDR3: TGCGCCAGCAGCTTGGTGTCCTCCCCTCCCTATGGCTACACCTTC.

About this clone: Other DNA sequences in the sample encode the same CDR3. The chain recombines TRBV28 with TRBJ1-3; D is unclear. V shed 6 bases and J shed 0 bases, with 12 bases lying between them. CDR1 and CDR2 from the germline V gene are MDHEN and SYDVKM. The CDR3 runs 15 residues. CDR3 residues: CASSLGSGSGNTIYF. DNA of the CDR3: TGTGCCAGCAGCTTGGGCTCAGGCTCTGGAAACACCATATATTTT.

The V gene is TRBV6-6, the J gene TRBJ1-2; a possible D gene is TRBD1 (6 bases). The ends were cut back, 4 bases at V and 11 bases at J, with 20 bases in the middle. The CDR3 runs to 14 residues. Germline assignment: CDR1 MNHNY and CDR2 SVGAGI (reference sequence). CDR3 sequence: CASSLSPLDRTYTF. The DNA for the CDR3 is TGTGCCAGCAGTTTATCCCCCTTGGACAGAACTTACACCTTC.

The rearrangement uses TRBV21-1 and TRBJ2-5. TRBV21-1 is a recognized pseudogene. The length of the CDR3 is 15 residues. The chain's CDR3 is CASSKGFVFLETQYF. CDR3 sequence (DNA): TGTGCCAGCAGCAAAGGATTCGTGTTTTTAGAGACCCAGTACTTC.

This clone has a count of ten or more. The chain employs TRBV24-1 and TRBJ2-1; 8 bases align to TRBD2. Germline-derived CDR1 and CDR2 are KGHDR and SFDVKD. V lost 4 bases and J lost 5; bases outside the gene matches: 6. CDR3 size: 15 residues. CDR3 residues: CATSDFAGGHNEQFF. The CDR3 DNA is TGTGCCACCAGTGACTTCGCGGGGGGTCACAATGAGCAGTTCTTC.

V gene TRBV7-2 combines with J gene TRBJ2-5, with TRBD2 matching 10 bases. Germline CDR1 SGHTA, CDR2 FQGNSA. This CDR3 is built from 15 residues. V was pared by 1 base and J by 9 bases, with 8 bases of the junction left unmatched. The CDR3 protein is CASSLVNPGLASQYF. The CDR3 bases are TGTGCCAGCAGCTTAGTTAACCCGGGACTAGCGTCCCAGTACTTC.

This sequence joins TRBV12-3 or TRBV12-4 and TRBJ1-2; 7 nucleotides agree with TRBD1. V lost 4 bases and J lost 6; bases outside the gene matches: 5. The CDR3 runs 13 residues. The CDR3 reads CASSWDRWHGYTF. DNA of the CDR3: TGTGCCAGCAGTTGGGACAGATGGCATGGCTACACCTTC.

This clone was observed once. The chain has TRBV7-3 and TRBJ1-2; unclear D gene. The V gene lost 5 bases and the J gene lost 3 bases, with 10 bases spanning the gap. From germline, CDR1 is SGHTA and CDR2 FQGTGA. The CDR3 covers 13 residues. The CDR3 loop reads CASSPRGDYGYTF. For the CDR3, the DNA is TGTGCCAGCAGCCCACGCGGGGACTATGGCTACACCTTC.

J is TRBJ1-6 and V is TRBV19; perhaps TRBD1 as D (5 bases). V lost 3 bases to trimming and J lost 6 bases, with 18 bases between them. Germline V gene data show CDR1 as LNHDA and CDR2 as SQIVND (reference sequence). The CDR3 is 17 amino acids. The DNA of the CDR3 is TGTGCCAGTAGTATCCCGGGACGGACGTCCGCTAATTCACCCCTCCACTTT. Amino acid sequence: CASSIPGRTSANSPLHF.

DNA of the CDR3: TGTGCCAGCAGTGCTGGGACGTGGGGAAACACCATATATTTT. Translating gives CASSAGTWGNTIYF. This chain joins TRBV2 and TRBJ1-3; TRBD1 is a possible D gene (5 bases). In germline, CDR1 is SNHLY, CDR2 FYNNEI. The CDR3 runs to 14 residues. The V end was cut by 4 bases, the J end by 4 bases, with 11 bases between.

The V call is TRBV5-1, the J call TRBJ2-1; D is unresolved. Trimming pared 0 bases from V and 0 bases from J, leaving 13 bases between. The CDR3 has 17 amino acids. Per the germline V gene, CDR1 is SGHRS and CDR2 is YFSETQ. The CDR3 DNA reads as TGCGCCAGCAGCTTGGCTACTCGGACCTCCTCCTACAATGAGCAGTTCTTC. This sequence encodes CASSLATRTSSYNEQFF.

This chain connects TRBV6-1 to TRBJ2-3; no reliable D call. The germline gives CDR1 MNHNS, CDR2 SASEGT. CDR3 length equals 14 residues. Trimming removed 3 bases at V and 0 bases at J, with 7 bases between. The CDR3 sequence: CASSEWQSTDTQYF. CDR3 nucleotides: TGTGCCAGCAGTGAGTGGCAGAGCACAGATACGCAGTATTTT.

V usage is TRBV19 and J usage is TRBJ1-1; 7 bases match TRBD1. V lost 6 bases, J lost 8 bases, and 18 bases stayed unmatched. This CDR3 comprises 16 residues. CDR1 and CDR2 (germline): LNHDA, SQIVND (reference sequence). The CDR3 nucleotides read TGTGCCAGTAGGGACCGGGACAGCCCCAGTCAGTGGGAAGCTTTCTTT. This gives the protein CASRDRDSPSQWEAFF.

V usage is TRBV5-5 and J usage is TRBJ2-7; a possible D gene is TRBD2 (5 bases). The CDR3 is made up of 14 amino acids. Germline V CDR1 and CDR2: SGHKS, YYEKEE (reference sequence). Trimming took 2 bases from V and 0 from J, leaving 9 bases between them. The CDR3 DNA is TGTGCCAGCAGCTTTTTGGCGGGCTCCTACGAGCAGTACTTC. Translated: CASSFLAGSYEQYF. Based on the CDR3 plus reference TRBV5-5 and TRBJ2-7, the full variable domain is DAGVTQSPTHLIKTRGQQVTLRCSPISGHKSVSWYQQVLGQGPQFIFQYYEKEERGRGNFPDRFSARQFPNYSSELNVNALLLGDSALYLCASSFLAGSYEQYFGPGTRLTVT.

V is TRBV4-2 and J is TRBJ2-2; 7 bases agree with TRBD2. V was clipped by 1 base and J by 4 bases; unmatched bases: 9. The CDR3 length is 17 residues. The germline V gene has CDR1 LGHNA and CDR2 YNFKEQ. CDR3 amino acids: CASSQGGTSAGTGELFF. CDR3 DNA: TGTGCCAGCAGCCAAGGCGGAACTAGCGCGGGCACCGGGGAGCTGTTTTTT.

The J gene is TRBJ2-7, the V gene TRBV5-4; D might be TRBD1 (6 bases). CDR3 size: 13 residues. The germline V gene has CDR1 SGHNT and CDR2 YYREEE (reference sequence). Trimming took off 3 bases at V and 5 bases at J, with 12 bases between the two ends. The CDR3 DNA sequence: TGTGCCAGCAGCTCGAGAAACAGGGACGAGCAGTACTTC. Amino acid sequence: CASSSRNRDEQYF.

The rearrangement uses TRBV7-2 and TRBJ2-1; 7 nucleotides align to TRBD2. The V gene's germline CDR1 is SGHTA and CDR2 FQGNSA. The V and J ends lost 5 bases and 4 bases, in that order; junction bases with no gene match: 14. This CDR3 spans 17 amino acids. The CDR3, as DNA: TGTGCCAGCAGCGCCCGTTTAGCTCCGGGGGGTTACAATGAGCAGTTCTTC. Protein sequence: CASSARLAPGGYNEQFF.

CDR3 sequence reads: CASSGGAGGYTF. For the CDR3, the DNA is TGTGCCAGCAGTGGAGGGGCGGGAGGCTACACCTTC. V usage is TRBV12-3 or TRBV12-4 and J usage is TRBJ1-2; the D gene is possibly TRBD1 (5 bases). V lost 5 bases, J lost 8 bases, and 12 bases lay in between. This CDR3 comprises 12 residues.

V gene TRBV2 combines with J gene TRBJ1-6; D not resolved. The CDR3 loop spans 13 amino acids. Between the trimmed V and J ends, which lost 6 bases and 8 bases, there was a span of 11 bases. CDR1 is SNHLY, CDR2 FYNNEI, per germline. The CDR3 DNA reads TGTGCCAGCAGAGTGGACGGAGATTCACCCCTCCACTTT. The encoded protein is CASRVDGDSPLHF.

CDR3 sequence: CASSLGQPGTEAFF. As DNA, the CDR3 is TGTGCCAGCAGTCTCGGACAGCCGGGCACTGAAGCTTTCTTT. This chain connects TRBV6-2 or TRBV6-3 to TRBJ1-1; perhaps TRBD1 as D (6 bases). Germline CDR1 MNHEY, CDR2 SVGEGT. This CDR3 contains 14 residues. V lost 5 bases and J lost 4, with 14 bases in between.